The 13 T cell receptor beta chains below all came from one sample that was sequenced in a study of shared clonotypes between healthy human individuals. The table came from immunoSEQ multiplex PCR; TCRdb's copy has only in-frame clones and leaves some out. The sample lists 2,500,000 or so clones; 80% to 95% were seen once. Sequenced: naive CD4+ T cells from PBMCs. Subset of the sample: CD45RA+ positively selected. The source of these receptors is a man between 18 and 35 years old in good health. Some clones in this sample may be carry-over from other donors' samples.

V usage is TRBV9 and J usage is TRBJ1-1, with D possibly matching TRBD1 (6 bases). The CDR3 runs 18 residues. Germline V gene sequence: CDR1 SGDLS, CDR2 YYNGEE. With 3 bases removed from V and 1 base from J, the gap between germline ends came to 22 bases. For the CDR3, the DNA is TGTGCCAGCAGCGAAACCCCAGTGGCGGGGGCGGGGAACACTGAAGCTTTCTTT. Protein sequence: CASSETPVAGAGNTEAFF.

V and J are TRBV2 and TRBJ1-1; 9 nucleotides match TRBD1. The CDR3 runs to 14 residues. CDR1 is SNHLY and CDR2 is FYNNEI in the germline V gene. J lost 9 bases, V lost 7 bases, and 12 bases had no gene match. The CDR3 coding sequence is TGTGCCAGCAATTCCGGACAGGGGTTCTCTAAAGCTTTCTTT. It is translated as CASNSGQGFSKAFF.

This clone appeared a few times. The rearrangement uses TRBV5-4 and TRBJ1-1; 7 bases fit TRBD1. J lost 3 bases, V lost 0 bases, and 2 bases had no gene match. This CDR3 is 14 amino acids long. Germline-derived CDR1 and CDR2 are SGHNT and YYREEE (reference sequence). CDR3 region: CASSLVQGHTEAFF. The CDR3 DNA reads as TGTGCCAGCAGCTTGGTACAGGGGCACACTGAAGCTTTCTTT.

V and J are TRBV2 and TRBJ2-1, with 9 bases aligning to TRBD2. Germline-derived CDR1 and CDR2 are SNHLY and FYNNEI. The CDR3 consists of 15 residues. The trim removed 2 bases at V and 9 bases at J, leaving 8 bases unmatched. The CDR3 here is CASSEISGSRVEQFF. The CDR3 DNA is TGTGCCAGCAGTGAAATTAGCGGGAGTCGGGTTGAGCAGTTCTTC.

About this clone itself: This same CDR3 is encoded by further DNA sequences in the sample. The V gene is TRBV7-2, the J gene TRBJ2-7; 9 nucleotides align to TRBD1. V shed 5 bases and J 0 bases; nucleotides not matched to a gene: 5. The CDR3 has 15 residues. Germline V gene sequence: CDR1 SGHTA, CDR2 FQGNSA. The CDR3 loop is CASSLGQGSSYEQYF. CDR3 bases: TGTGCCAGCAGCCTAGGACAGGGGAGCTCCTACGAGCAGTACTTC.

This rearrangement joins TRBV7-2 to TRBJ1-1; D perhaps matches TRBD1 (6 bases). V was shortened by 4 bases and J by 3 bases, with 12 bases between the two germline ends. This CDR3 is built from 14 residues. In germline, CDR1 is SGHTA, CDR2 FQGNSA. CDR3 sequence (DNA): TGTGCCAGCAGCTCAGGGGCATGGGACACTGAAGCTTTCTTT. Its protein product is CASSSGAWDTEAFF.

The gene calls are TRBV19 and TRBJ2-7, with D perhaps matching TRBD1 (6 bases). Germline loops: CDR1 LNHDA, CDR2 SQIVND (reference sequence). There are 14 residues in the CDR3. V lost 6 bases and J lost 4, with 16 bases in between. The CDR3 DNA reads TGTGCCAGTAGCCCAGGGGTGACCTTTTACGAGCAGTACTTC. This gives the protein CASSPGVTFYEQYF.

CDR3 nucleotides: TGCAGCGGTCGACAGGGCTCTGGAAACACCATATATTTT. It is translated as CSGRQGSGNTIYF. This chain joins TRBV29-1 and TRBJ1-3, with 7 bases matching TRBD1. Germline values: CDR1 SQVTM, CDR2 ANQGSEA. V gave up 7 bases and J gave up 0 bases; unmatched junction bases: 3. This CDR3 spans 13 amino acids. The entire variable domain, with the rest obtained from reference TRBV29-1 and TRBJ1-3, is as follows: SAVISQKPSRDICQRGTSLTIQCQVDSQVTMMFWYRQQPGQSLTLIATANQGSEATYESGFVIDKFPISRPNLTFSTLTVSNMSPEDSSIYLCSGRQGSGNTIYFGEGSWLTVV.

The chain combines TRBV6-1 with TRBJ2-5, with D uncertain. This CDR3 comprises 14 residues. V lost 3 bases and J 2 bases, leaving 10 bases between the germline ends. Germline CDR1 is MNHNS and CDR2 is SASEGT. Here the CDR3 reads CASSEGRSQETQYF. The CDR3 nucleotides are TGTGCCAGCAGTGAGGGCAGGTCGCAAGAGACCCAGTACTTC.

V is TRBV11-3 and J is TRBJ2-7, with D tentatively TRBD1 or TRBD2 (5 bases each). The germline gives CDR1 SGHNT, CDR2 YENEEA. CDR3 length: 13 amino acids. Trimming stripped 5 bases from V and 4 bases from J, with 12 bases between. The CDR3: CASSRDQEYEQYF. CDR3 bases: TGTGCCAGCAGCCGGGACCAGGAGTACGAGCAGTACTTC.

Of note for this clone: Other DNA sequences in this sample translate to the same CDR3. V is TRBV6-1 and J is TRBJ2-3, with 7 bases that match TRBD2. The germline V gene encodes CDR1 MNHNS and CDR2 SASEGT. The CDR3 totals 13 residues. The V segment lost 8 bases and the J segment 1 base; nucleotides outside the gene matches: 3. CDR3 nucleotides: TGTGCCAGCCGACGGGAGGGCACAGATACGCAGTATTTT. Protein sequence: CASRREGTDTQYF.

The rearrangement links TRBV6-5 to TRBJ1-2, with D possibly TRBD1 on 5 matching bases. V was clipped by 0 bases and J by 8 bases, with 10 bases between them. Per the germline V gene, CDR1 is MNHEY and CDR2 is SVGAGI. This CDR3 comprises 13 residues. CDR3 DNA: TGTGCCAGCAGTTACTCGGGGGTTCAGGGCTACACCTTC. Amino acid sequence: CASSYSGVQGYTF.

The chain couples TRBV6-4 to TRBJ2-1; 9 nucleotides line up with TRBD2. The CDR3 is 16 amino acids. Germline CDR1 is MRHNA and CDR2 is SNTAGT. J gave up 6 bases and V 4 bases, and 10 bases lay outside the gene matches. The CDR3 sequence: CASSGEAGTSSNEQFF. CDR3 nucleotide sequence: TGTGCCAGCAGTGGCGAAGCCGGGACTAGCTCCAATGAGCAGTTCTTC.